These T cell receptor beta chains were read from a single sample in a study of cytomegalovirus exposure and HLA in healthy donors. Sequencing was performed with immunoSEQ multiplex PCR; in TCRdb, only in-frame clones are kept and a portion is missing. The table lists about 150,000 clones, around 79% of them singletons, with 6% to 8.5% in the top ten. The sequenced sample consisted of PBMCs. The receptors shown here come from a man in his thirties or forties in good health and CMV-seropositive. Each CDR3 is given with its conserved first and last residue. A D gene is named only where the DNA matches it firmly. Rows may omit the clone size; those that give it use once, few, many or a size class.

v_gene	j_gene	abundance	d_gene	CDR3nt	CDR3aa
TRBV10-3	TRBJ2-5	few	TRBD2	TGTGCCATCAGCAGGACTAGCGGGGTAGAGACCCAGTACTTC	CAISRTSGVETQYF
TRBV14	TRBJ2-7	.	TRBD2	TGTGCCAGCAGCCAGGGACTATCCACGAGCGGCTACGAGCAGTACTTC	CASSQGLSTSGYEQYF
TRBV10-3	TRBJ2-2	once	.	TGTGCCATCAGTGAGATCGGGAGCACCGGGGAGCTGTTTTTT	CAISEIGSTGELFF
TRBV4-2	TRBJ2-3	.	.	TGTGCCAGCAGCCAAGCGGGGGCAGATACGCAGTATTTT	CASSQAGADTQYF
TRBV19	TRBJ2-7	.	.	TGTGCCAGTAGTAAAGCGGGTGCGGGCAGTACCTACGAGCAGTACTTC	CASSKAGAGSTYEQYF
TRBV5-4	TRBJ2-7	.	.	TGTGCCAGCAGCTTGGTCGGGAGCGATAACGAGCAGTACTTC	CASSLVGSDNEQYF
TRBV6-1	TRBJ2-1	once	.	TGTTCTTCTTCGGGGTACAAGGACGATGAGCAGTTCTTC	CSSSGYKDDEQFF
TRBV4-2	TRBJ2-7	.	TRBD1	TGTGCCAGCGGACCCACCGGGACAGGGGCCGGGGGGGTATCCTACGAGCAGTACTTC	CASGPTGTGAGGVSYEQYF
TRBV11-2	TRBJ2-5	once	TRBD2	TGTGCCAGCAGCTTATCGACGGGAGGCGGAGAGACCCAGTACTTC	CASSLSTGGGETQYF
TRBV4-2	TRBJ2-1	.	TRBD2	TGTGCCAGCAGCCAAGGGGGAGGGGATCACAATGAGCAGTTCTTC	CASSQGGGDHNEQFF
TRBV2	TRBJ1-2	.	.	TGTGCCAGCAGTGCCGACTATGGCTACACCTTC	CASSADYGYTF
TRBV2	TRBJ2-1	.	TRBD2	TGTGCCAGCACTACTCAGCGGGGGGGCCTGGATGAGCAGTTCTTC	CASTTQRGGLDEQFF
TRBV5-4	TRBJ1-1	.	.	TGTGCCAGCAGCTTACAGGGTCATGACACTGAAGCTTTCTTT	CASSLQGHDTEAFF
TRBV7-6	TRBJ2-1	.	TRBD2	TGTGCCAGCAGCAAGGGGCCGCGGGGGAGCTCCTACAATGAGCAGTTCTTC	CASSKGPRGSSYNEQFF
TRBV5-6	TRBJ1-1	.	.	TGTGCCAGCAGGGCGGGGCACTTGAACACTGAAGCTTTCTTT	CASRAGHLNTEAFF
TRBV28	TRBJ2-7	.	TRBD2	TGTGCCAGCAGTCCCGGACTAGCGGGGCAGACCTCCTACGAGCAGTACTTC	CASSPGLAGQTSYEQYF